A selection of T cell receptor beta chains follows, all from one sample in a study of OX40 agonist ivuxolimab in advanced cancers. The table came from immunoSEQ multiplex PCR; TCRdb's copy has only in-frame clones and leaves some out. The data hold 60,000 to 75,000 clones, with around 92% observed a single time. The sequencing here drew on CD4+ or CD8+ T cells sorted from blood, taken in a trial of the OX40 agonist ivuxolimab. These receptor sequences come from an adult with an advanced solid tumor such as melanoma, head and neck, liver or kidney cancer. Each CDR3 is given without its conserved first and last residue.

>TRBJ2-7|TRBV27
ASSPAAAYEQY
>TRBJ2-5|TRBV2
ASPRDGGSQETQY
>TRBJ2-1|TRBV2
ASSGPGTSHNYNEQF
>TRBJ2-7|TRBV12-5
ASGLGRNYEQY
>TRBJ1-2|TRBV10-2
ASTWTGGSGYT
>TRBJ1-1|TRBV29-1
SVSTGLGPEAF
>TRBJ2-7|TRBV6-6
ASSGQGIPYEQY
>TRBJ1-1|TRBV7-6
ASSLRWNTEAF
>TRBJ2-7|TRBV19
ASSPQNGVEEQY
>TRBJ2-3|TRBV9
ASSVAGGGTDTQY
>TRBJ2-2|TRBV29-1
SVELGGAVGELF
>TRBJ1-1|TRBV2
ASSRTGPNTEAF
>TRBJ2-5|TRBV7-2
ASSLGAGGQETQY
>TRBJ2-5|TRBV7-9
ASSLILGETQY
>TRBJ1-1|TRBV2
ASNQGLEAF